This record covers a single T cell receptor beta chain. This sample is part of a study of blood T cell repertoires in COVID-19. Study-level background: Samples of COVID-19 (acute and convalescent) were obtained from the United States, Italy and Spain.

The ends lost 4 bases at V and 8 bases at J; junction bases unmatched: 9. The CDR3 has 15 amino acids. Germline CDR1 reads SNHLY; CDR2 reads FYNNEI. Authors' data handling: Cell counts per sample came from amplifying reference gene primers. Here immunoSEQ multiplex PCR was the method, and the copy in TCRdb shows in-frame clones only, minus some. That table gives V, J and clone size, and the DNA gave D and trimming. The sample carries about 250,000 clones, about 90% recorded once. The rearrangement links TRBV2 to TRBJ2-1, with 9 bases aligning to TRBD2. Sequencing was performed on peripheral blood. The source of this sequence is a man older than 75 with acute or convalescent COVID-19. The CDR3 sequence is CASSAKEGLAHEQFF. DNA for the CDR3: TGTGCCAGCAGTGCTAAGGAGGGACTAGCACATGAGCAGTTCTTC.